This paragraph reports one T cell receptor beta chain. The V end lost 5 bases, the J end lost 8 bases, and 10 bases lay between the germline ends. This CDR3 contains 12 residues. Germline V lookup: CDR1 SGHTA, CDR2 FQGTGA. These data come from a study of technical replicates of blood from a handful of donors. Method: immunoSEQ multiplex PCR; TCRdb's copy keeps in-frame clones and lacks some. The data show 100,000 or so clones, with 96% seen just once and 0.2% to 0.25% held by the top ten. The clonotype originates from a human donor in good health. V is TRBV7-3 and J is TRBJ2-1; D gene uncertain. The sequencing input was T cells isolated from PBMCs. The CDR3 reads CASSNTAHEQFF. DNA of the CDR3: TGTGCCAGCAGCAATACAGCCCATGAGCAGTTCTTC.